This T cell receptor (beta chain) derives from a study of blood T cell repertoires in COVID-19. Trimming cost V 3 bases and J 1 base; bases outside gene matches: 9. The germline CDR1 and CDR2 sequences are SQVTM and ANQGSEA. This CDR3 region has 16 residues. Original data processing: Estimates of nucleated cell counts were drawn from the amplification of reference gene primers. Data came from immunoSEQ multiplex PCR; TCRdb stores just in-frame clones and leaves some out. V and J calls and clone size follow that table, whereas D and trimming were derived from the DNA. This sample has around 390,000 clones, with 87% found just once.

The source of this sequence is a woman in her 50s who had recovered from COVID-19. This sequence joins TRBV29-1 and TRBJ1-1, with 9 bases that match TRBD1. Sequenced sample: PBMCs or T cells enriched from blood (not recorded which). The CDR3 spells CSVDPWDRVPNTEAFF. The DNA of the CDR3 is TGCAGCGTTGATCCATGGGACAGGGTACCGAACACTGAAGCTTTCTTT.